The clone carrying this TCR beta chain has a handful of counts. The data are from a study of T cell repertoires in cytomegalovirus infection. Study at large: Matching HLA type, along with CMV infection, was indicated by public TCR beta signatures.

TCRdb fed the reads into MiXCR, producing one record per CDR3 protein. The top ten clones hold approximately 10% of a sample with fewer than 550,000 distinct CDR3 sequences, about 11% of them seen once. V was clipped by 3 bases and J by 0 bases; unmatched bases: 6. The CDR3 totals 17 residues. Germline CDR1 reads MGHRA; CDR2 reads YSYEKL. The sample comprised PBMCs. This TCR derives from a human donor in good health (CMV status not recorded). Some clones in this sample may be carry-over from other donors' samples. J is TRBJ2-2 and V is TRBV4-1; 8 nucleotides match TRBD2. CDR3 residues: CASSQPIAGSNTGELFF. The CDR3 DNA follows: TGCGCCAGCAGCCAGCCTATAGCGGGGTCGAACACCGGGGAGCTGTTTTTT.